The rows below give T cell receptor beta chains drawn from one sample of a study of CD8+CD57+ T cells in acquired aplastic anemia. In TCRdb, the reads were re-called with MiXCR into one record per CDR3 protein. The profile covers fewer than 200,000 distinct CDR3 sequences, with approximately 48% appearing a single time and 10% to 15% taken by the ten largest. Sequenced sample: sorted CD4+, CD8+, or CD8+CD57+ T cells (not recorded which) from PBMCs. These receptors were taken from a human donor with aplastic anemia. The conserved cysteine and the conserved F or W are not part of the CDR3 here. Fields, in order: V gene, D gene, CDR3 protein. D genes are given only for firm matches.

TRBV28,.,ASSPPRQGGFTDTQY
TRBV20-1,.,SARDPNGMGYEQY
TRBV7-3,.,ASSQELDNEQF
TRBV10-3,.,APQERNSPLH
TRBV29-1,.,SAERNTEAF
TRBV5-6,.,ASTLWGTGANVLT
TRBV7-9,TRBD1,ASSLYPGQDYGYT
TRBV9,TRBD1,ASSLRTGLYGNTIY
TRBV15,TRBD1,ATSSAGTGESPLH
TRBV2,TRBD1,ASSTGVAYGYT
TRBV19,TRBD1,ASSWTGGSNQPQH